This entry describes one TCR beta chain. Antigen: not known. TCRdb's table, derived via immunoSEQ multiplex PCR, lists solely in-frame clones and lacks some. Here the sample spans about 100,000 clones, about 90% being singletons. This sample stems from a study of T cell responses to AZD1222 COVID-19 vaccine. Pooled samples include second doses given at about 4 or 12 weeks. Findings and limits, study-wide: Two AZD1222 administrations were followed by greater Spike-specific TCR breadth and depth. Clonal diversity was possibly underestimated, and white British individuals and females predominated among donors.

This CDR3 is built from 13 residues. Germline CDR1 is LNHDA and CDR2 is SQIVND (reference sequence). V was shortened by 2 bases and J by 4 bases, with 5 bases between the two germline ends. The rearrangement uses TRBV19 and TRBJ2-2; D ambiguous. This sequence originates from an adult who received the AZD1222 COVID-19 vaccine. Specimen: peripheral blood, collected 28 days after the second AZD1222 dose. CDR3 coding DNA: TGTGCCAGTAGTATATATGGCACCGGGGAGCTGTTTTTT. Protein product: CASSIYGTGELFF.